This T cell receptor beta chain was recovered during a study of somatic mutations in cytotoxic T cells in rheumatoid arthritis (TCRdb year 2017). With respect to the entire study: Right after diagnosis and prior to the start of any treatment, about 33 ml EDTA of peripheral blood was drawn from patients. A FACSAria II or Sony SH800 was used to flow-sort some V beta antibody-stained T-cell populations at nearly 100% purity, and TCRB sequencing was also done on sorted V beta1+ cells. The median ages of the patient and control groups were essentially identical. In newly diagnosed rheumatoid arthritis without treatment, the study examined if expanded CD8+ T-cell clones harbor somatic mutations, relying on TCRB deep sequencing to characterize clonality. A total of 65 or so rheumatoid arthritis patients and some 18 healthy controls underwent TCRB deep sequencing.

Notes on this clone: There is no known antigen for this receptor. One base away there is no much larger clone; base qualities are not given.

What the authors observed across the whole study: The antigen targets of the expanded CD8+ clones were unknown, and absence from virus-specific databases did not rule out viral specificity. In about an eighth of the roughly 65 patients the largest CD8+ clone exceeded 20% of CD8+ cells, and several identical CD8+ TCRB sequences were shared between blood and synovial fluid. CD8+ T-cell clonality in rheumatoid arthritis patients was not significantly different from that in age-matched healthy controls. The finding that TRBV07 was slightly underrepresented in patients was left unadjusted for multiple comparisons. Healthy controls showed no age-related increase in CD8+ clonality, whereas patients did (Spearman r=0.49).

V lost 7 bases and J lost 5 bases, and the count of bases not matched to a germline gene is 9. From the germline V gene, CDR1 is SNHLY and CDR2 is FYNNEI. Including the terminal cysteine and phenylalanine, the CDR3 comprises 14 residues. The CDR3 DNA has 42 bases and is translated from base 1. Genomic DNA underwent TCRB CDR3 sequencing using the immunoSEQ assay. From the authors' description of their analysis: Published virus-specific TCRB sequences were compared with patient CD8+ clones larger than 1%, and only a few matches were found. Only productive TCRB rearrangements were included in the analyses. Clonality was calculated as a Shannon entropy-based productive clonality index, and a clone was defined by a unique TCRB CDR3 sequence. To calculate repertoire overlap between two samples, the template counts of each clone were considered relative to each sample's total templates. V-gene usage from TCRB sequencing and V-gene usage measured by flow cytometry were correlated (Spearman r of around 0.6). TCRdb holds this immuneACCESS table with in-frame rearrangements only. Some clones are missing; in checked studies, unresolved V genes explain under half, and the rest has no known cause. The DNA was the basis for D and trimming; V, J and clone size are from that table. The sample table records approximately 15,000 clones; approximately 80% of these occur just once. Roughly 4.5% of the sample is in the top ten clones.

Positive magnetic bead selection on an AutoMACS was used to isolate CD4+ and CD8+ cells, with flow cytometry used to check purity. Clonal expansions were first screened by flow cytometry with a TCR V beta antibody panel, then characterized by TCRB deep sequencing of sorted CD8+ fractions. Isolation of peripheral blood mononuclear cells was done through Ficoll-Paque PLUS density gradient separation. DNA was extracted from CD4-enriched, CD8-enriched or PBMC samples with Nucleospin Tissue or Tissue XS kits and quantified with a Qubit 2.0 fluorometer. Recombination connected TRBV2 to TRBJ2-7, and TRBD1 matches 9 of the central bases. The TCR was taken from an adult with rheumatoid arthritis. The sequenced material came from CD8+ T cells sorted from blood. The nucleotide sequence reads TGTGCCAGCACCGACCGGGACAGGGCTGACGAGCAGTACTTC. Its protein reads: CASTDRDRADEQYF. This CDR3, with the reference TRBV2 and TRBJ2-7 proteins standing in past its ends, gives the full variable domain EPEVTQTPSHQVTQMGQEVILRCVPISNHLYFYWYRQILGQKVEFLVSFYNNEISEKSEIFDDQFSVERPDGSNFTLKIRSTKLEDSAMYFCASTDRDRADEQYFGPGTRLTVT.